These 7 T cell receptor beta chains share one sample of origin, sequenced in a study of blood T cell repertoires in COVID-19 (dated by TCRdb to the early 2020s). Receptor amplification or capture employed the immunoSEQ multiplex PCR assay. TCRdb stores this immuneACCESS table with in-frame sequences only. Part of the clones is absent; in the studies checked, under half of the shortfall reflects unresolved V genes, and no reason is known for the rest. The sample table records fewer than 350,000 clones; more than 75% of these occur just once. 2% to 2.5% of the sample belongs to the ten largest clones. Sequences were obtained from peripheral blood. The receptor set was obtained from a woman in her 30s who had recovered from COVID-19.

V is TRBV19 and J is TRBJ2-6; a weak D match, TRBD2 (5 bases). Per the germline V gene, CDR1 is LNHDA and CDR2 is SQIVND (reference sequence). The CDR3 sequence is 17 residues long. V was cut by 4 bases and J by 0 bases, with 13 bases left in between. CDR3 nucleotide sequence: TGTGCCAGTAGTAGGCAGGCGGGCGACTCTGGGGCCAACGTCCTGACTTTC. It yields the protein CASSRQAGDSGANVLTF.

The chain uses TRBV4-1 and TRBJ1-1, with D maybe TRBD1 (6 bases). V was clipped by 1 base and J by 0 bases, with 9 bases between them. Germline V gives CDR1 MGHRA, CDR2 YSYEKL. The CDR3 has 15 residues. For the CDR3, the DNA is TGCGCCAGCAGCCAAGGAACAGGGCTGAACACTGAAGCTTTCTTT. Encoded protein: CASSQGTGLNTEAFF.

V gene TRBV4-1 combines with J gene TRBJ2-7, with TRBD1 identical over 8 bases. In germline, CDR1 is MGHRA, CDR2 YSYEKL. This CDR3 spans 14 amino acids. Trimming removed 5 bases from V and 1 base from J; junction bases left unmatched: 4. This chain's CDR3 is CASSFRQGSYEQYF. The CDR3 region has the DNA TGCGCCAGCAGCTTTAGACAGGGGTCCTACGAGCAGTACTTC.

The J gene is TRBJ2-7, the V gene TRBV5-4, with 10 nucleotides matching TRBD2. CDR1 and CDR2 (germline): SGHNT, YYREEE (reference sequence). V was pared by 1 base and J by 7 bases, with 14 bases of the junction left unmatched. The CDR3 loop spans 17 amino acids. For the CDR3, the DNA is TGTGCCAGCAGCTTGCAGGGACTAGCGCTAACAGGGGGGGAGCAGTACTTC. It encodes CASSLQGLALTGGEQYF.

The V gene is TRBV10-3, the J gene TRBJ2-2, with D perhaps matching TRBD2 (6 bases). V dropped 4 bases and J dropped 1 base, with 10 bases sitting between them. The CDR3 contains 15 residues. The germline CDR1 and CDR2 sequences are ENHRY and SYGVKD. The DNA for the CDR3 is TGTGCCATCAGTGGGGGGGAGGTGAACACCGGGGAGCTGTTTTTT. As protein: CAISGGEVNTGELFF.

This clone was observed a handful of times. V usage is TRBV2 and J usage is TRBJ2-2; maybe TRBD1 (5 bases). The CDR3 consists of 15 residues. V lost 6 bases and J lost 7, with 18 bases in between. The germline CDR1 and CDR2 sequences are SNHLY and FYNNEI. CDR3 sequence (DNA): TGTGCCAGCAGGCCGACCGGTTCAGGGTACGGGGAGCTGTTTTTT. It encodes CASRPTGSGYGELFF.

The V call is TRBV12-3 or TRBV12-4, the J call TRBJ2-7, with a weak D call TRBD2 (6 bases). The CDR3 runs to 13 residues. The ends were cut back, 4 bases at V and 4 bases at J, with 11 bases in the middle. The CDR3 here is CASSSGDGYEQYF. The CDR3 DNA reads as TGTGCCAGCAGTTCGGGGGACGGGTACGAGCAGTACTTC.